This T cell receptor beta chain was sequenced for a study of blood T cell repertoires in COVID-19. The V gene's germline CDR1 is GTSNPN and CDR2 SVGIG (reference sequence). There are 15 residues in the CDR3. Between the trimmed V and J ends, which lost 3 bases and 4 bases, there was a span of 19 bases. TCRdb's copy holds only in-frame clones and misses some; the assay was immunoSEQ multiplex PCR. The sample lists tens of thousands of clones; approximately 82% were seen once. The sample was peripheral blood. The source of this sequence is a man aged 55 to 70 with acute or convalescent COVID-19. The J gene is TRBJ2-7, the V gene TRBV30; TRBD2 is a possible D gene (6 bases). CDR3 sequence: CAWSPPHPGGYEQYF. The CDR3 region has the DNA TGTGCCTGGAGCCCACCCCATCCCGGGGGTTACGAGCAGTACTTC.